The T cell receptor (beta chain) under discussion was sequenced for a study of blood T cell repertoires in COVID-19. Study information: The origin of the acute and convalescent COVID-19 samples was the United States, Italy and Spain. Sample material is recorded as cDNA or gDNA derived from T cells, B-cell-depleted T cells, or PBMCs.

Per the original methods: Reference gene primer amplification gave nucleated cell count estimates. Only in-frame clones appear in the TCRdb table, and some are missing; sequencing was by immunoSEQ multiplex PCR. From that table come the V and J calls and clone size; the DNA was used to work out D and trimming. The sample lists about 62,000 clones, more than 85% occurring once. This CDR3 is built from 13 residues. This TCR was recovered from a man aged 70 or older with acute or convalescent COVID-19. What was sequenced was peripheral blood. The chain couples TRBV21-1 to TRBJ2-7; the table's D call of TRBD2 was not tested on the DNA. TRBV21-1 is assigned pseudogene status. The CDR3 loop is CASYGVGTYEQYF. The CDR3 bases are TGTGCCAGCTACGGGGTGGGAACCTACGAGCAGTACTTC.